One and the same sample provided the 7 T cell receptor beta chains below, sequenced in a study of blood T cell repertoires in COVID-19. Data came from immunoSEQ multiplex PCR; TCRdb stores just in-frame clones and leaves some out. The sample holds about 190,000 clones, approximately 80% seen once. The sample consisted of peripheral blood. These receptors all stem from a man over 45 who had recovered from COVID-19.

The V call is TRBV19, the J call TRBJ1-2; D remains unclear. CDR1 is LNHDA, CDR2 SQIVND, per germline (reference sequence). The CDR3 extends over 16 amino acids. V gave up 4 bases and J gave up 4 bases, with 19 bases separating them. Here the CDR3 reads CASSRERRKIGYGYTF. The DNA of the CDR3 is TGTGCCAGTAGTAGGGAACGGAGGAAAATCGGCTATGGCTACACCTTC.

The chain carries TRBV5-8 and TRBJ1-4; 7 bases map to TRBD1. The CDR3 is 15 residues long. V lost 0 bases, J lost 5 bases, and 4 bases stayed unmatched. Looked up from germline, CDR1 is SGHTS and CDR2 is YDEGEE. CDR3 bases: TGTGCCAGCAGCTTGGTCAGGGGGACAAATGAAAAACTGTTTTTT. Its protein is CASSLVRGTNEKLFF.

The chain joins TRBV7-2 to TRBJ2-7, with 7 nucleotides matching TRBD1. Germline lookup yields CDR1 SGHTA and CDR2 FQGNSA. V dropped 2 bases and J dropped 2; count of bases not matched to a gene: 6. CDR3 length equals 15 residues. Written as DNA, the CDR3 is TGTGCCAGCAGCTTACCGGGACAGAGACCCTACGAGCAGTACTTC. As protein: CASSLPGQRPYEQYF.

The chain recombines TRBV7-2 with TRBJ2-5; 9 nucleotides align to TRBD2. After removal of 8 bases from V and 1 base from J, the junction contained 5 bases not matched to a gene. CDR3 length: 14 residues. Germline V gene lookup returns CDR1 SGHTA and CDR2 FQGNSA. The CDR3 sequence: CASSLAGSQETQYF. The CDR3, as DNA: TGTGCCAGCTCTCTAGCGGGATCCCAAGAGACCCAGTACTTC.

This sequence joins TRBV20-1 and TRBJ2-1, with a possible D match to TRBD2 (5 bases). Looked up from germline, CDR1 is DFQATT and CDR2 is SNEGSKA (reference sequence). The CDR3 spans 14 residues. V was clipped by 3 bases and J by 3 bases, with 12 bases between them. The CDR3 is CSASRGKSYNEQFF. DNA for the CDR3: TGCAGTGCTAGTCGGGGTAAAAGCTACAATGAGCAGTTCTTC.

The chain is built from TRBV30 and TRBJ2-7; 11 bases agree with TRBD2. Trimming cost V 4 bases and J 5 bases; bases outside gene matches: 10. This CDR3 comprises 15 residues. In germline, CDR1 is GTSNPN, CDR2 SVGIG (reference sequence). The CDR3 DNA sequence: TGTGCCTGGATACTAGCGGGAGCCGGCTTGGACGAGCAGTACTTC. Its protein product is CAWILAGAGLDEQYF. The full variable domain, rest sourced from reference TRBV30 and TRBJ2-7, is SQTIHQWPATLVQPVGSPLSLECTVEGTSNPNLYWYRQAAGRGLQLLFYSVGIGQISSEVPQNLSASRPQDRQFILSSKKLLLSDSGFYLCAWILAGAGLDEQYFGPGTRLTVT.

V is TRBV4-3 and J is TRBJ2-5, with 7 positions matching TRBD2. This CDR3 is built from 13 residues. The V gene end was trimmed by 4 bases and the J gene end by 4 bases; junction bases not matched to a gene: 3. Germline CDR1 LGHNA, CDR2 YSLEER. CDR3 coding DNA: TGCGCCAGCAGCCGAATAGCGGGAGAGACCCAGTACTTC. It encodes CASSRIAGETQYF.